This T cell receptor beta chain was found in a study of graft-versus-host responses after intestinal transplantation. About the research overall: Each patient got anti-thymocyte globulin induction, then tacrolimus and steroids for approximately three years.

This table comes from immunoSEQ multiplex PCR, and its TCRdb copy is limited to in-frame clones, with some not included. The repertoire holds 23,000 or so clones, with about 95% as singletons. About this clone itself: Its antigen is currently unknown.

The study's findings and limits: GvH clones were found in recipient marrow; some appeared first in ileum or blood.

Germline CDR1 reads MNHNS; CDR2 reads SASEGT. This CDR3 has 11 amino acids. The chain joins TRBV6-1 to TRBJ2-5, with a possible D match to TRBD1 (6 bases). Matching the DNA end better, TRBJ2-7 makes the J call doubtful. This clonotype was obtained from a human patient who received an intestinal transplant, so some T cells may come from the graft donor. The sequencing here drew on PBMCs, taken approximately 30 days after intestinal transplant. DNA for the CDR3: TGTACCGCAGGGGATGGCTACGAGCAGTACTTC. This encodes CTAGDGYEQYF.